The subject of this entry is one T cell receptor beta chain. The protocol was immunoSEQ multiplex PCR, while the TCRdb copy is restricted to in-frame clones and leaves out a portion. Of about 1.5 million clones listed, under 99% are singletons. The data belong to a study of shared clonotypes between healthy human individuals. Germline CDR1 is MDHEN and CDR2 is SYDVKM. Trimming removed 4 bases from V and 3 bases from J, with 10 bases in between. The CDR3 has 13 amino acids. The material sequenced was naive CD4+ T cells sorted from blood. The subset denotes: CD45RA+ positively selected. The chain couples TRBV28 to TRBJ2-7; D not certain. This sequence was found in a man aged 25 to 40 in good health. CDR3 bases: TGTGCCAGCAGTTCGCCCGACATCTACGAGCAGTACTTC. It yields the protein CASSSPDIYEQYF.